The 27 T cell receptor beta chains given below trace back to one sample, sequenced in a study of beta chain features in type 1 diabetes. Study conclusions and caveats: TCRB CDR3s from Type 1 diabetes patients were moderately but significantly shorter in all four CD4+ subsets.

Sequencing targeted expressed TCRB transcripts, as all isolated RNA had been reverse transcribed. Clones were read by immunoSEQ multiplex PCR, and TCRdb kept only the in-frame ones, dropping some. Seen here are roughly 150,000 clones, roughly 8% observed once, and the top ten hold roughly 0.5%. No antigen has been identified for these receptors. The sequenced sample consisted of central memory CD4+ T cells from blood. These receptors came from a man younger than 30 with type 1 diabetes.

The chain recombines TRBV29-1 with TRBJ2-5; 8 positions match TRBD2. The CDR3 consists of 13 residues. V was clipped by 3 bases and J by 4 bases; unmatched bases: 4. The germline V gene encodes CDR1 SQVTM and CDR2 ANQGSEA. CDR3 loop: CSVERGLGETQYF. CDR3 nucleotides: TGCAGCGTTGAGAGGGGACTAGGAGAGACCCAGTACTTC.

This chain connects TRBV11-2 to TRBJ2-1, with 12 bases aligning to TRBD2. V lost 4 bases to trimming and J lost 10 bases; unmatched junction nucleotides: 5. The length of the CDR3 is 14 residues. From germline, CDR1 is SGHAT and CDR2 FQNNGV. The CDR3 loop reads CASSSLAGGIEQFF. The CDR3, as DNA: TGTGCCAGCAGCTCCCTAGCGGGAGGGATCGAGCAGTTCTTC.

This clone was counted between two and nine times. This chain links TRBV19 with TRBJ2-7; TRBD1 matches at 10 bases. CDR3 size: 13 residues. Germline lookup yields CDR1 LNHDA and CDR2 SQIVND (reference sequence). V was clipped by 4 bases and J by 7 bases; unmatched bases: 4. The CDR3 DNA follows: TGTGCCAGTAGTAGGGACAGGGGAGAAGAGCAGTACTTC. Translated, it gives CASSRDRGEEQYF.

This clone has a handful of counts. The rearrangement joins TRBV29-1 to TRBJ1-2; D may be TRBD1 (6 bases). The germline gives CDR1 SQVTM, CDR2 ANQGSEA. Between the trimmed V and J ends, which lost 4 bases and 0 bases, there was a span of 9 bases. This CDR3 spans 13 amino acids. The CDR3 DNA sequence: TGCAGCGTTGGGGCAGGGGCTAACTATGGCTACACCTTC. Translated, it gives CSVGAGANYGYTF.

The chain has TRBV7-2 and TRBJ2-3, with TRBD2 as a possible D gene (5 bases). In germline, CDR1 is SGHTA, CDR2 FQGNSA. Trimming removed 1 base from V and 6 bases from J, with 11 bases in between. The CDR3 covers 14 residues. The CDR3 spells CASSLDGVGDTQYF. The CDR3 DNA is TGTGCCAGCAGCTTAGACGGGGTCGGGGATACGCAGTATTTT.

This clone was counted between two and nine times. The chain couples TRBV28 to TRBJ2-1; 9 bases align to TRBD1. Germline V gene lookup returns CDR1 MDHEN and CDR2 SYDVKM. This CDR3 region has 14 residues. The V gene end was trimmed by 5 bases and the J gene end by 7 bases; junction bases not matched to a gene: 6. In nucleotides, the CDR3 is TGTGCCAGCAGTCACGGACAGGGGAGAAATGAGCAGTTCTTC. It translates to CASSHGQGRNEQFF.

This clone has only a few counts. The chain couples TRBV28 to TRBJ2-4; 8 bases fit TRBD1. V was clipped by 5 bases and J by 8 bases; unmatched bases: 11. This CDR3 region has 15 residues. The germline V gene has CDR1 MDHEN and CDR2 SYDVKM. In DNA, the CDR3 is TGTGCCAGCAGTCCTCCCGGGACAGGAGGAGACATTCAGTACTTC. This translates into CASSPPGTGGDIQYF.

The V gene is TRBV28, the J gene TRBJ1-1; 8 positions match TRBD1. The CDR3 is 16 amino acids. The V segment lost 10 bases and the J segment 0 bases; nucleotides outside the gene matches: 13. Germline assignment: CDR1 MDHEN and CDR2 SYDVKM. For the CDR3, the DNA is TGTGCCACCCGACCCCGGACAGGGCGAATGAACACTGAAGCTTTCTTT. It encodes CATRPRTGRMNTEAFF.

This clone was seen a handful of times. V gene TRBV28 combines with J gene TRBJ1-6; D is perhaps TRBD1 (6 bases). The CDR3 extends over 15 amino acids. Germline V lookup: CDR1 MDHEN, CDR2 SYDVKM. V lost 6 bases to trimming and J lost 6 bases, with 15 bases between them. The CDR3 spells CASSLSTGFNSPLHF. The CDR3 region has the DNA TGTGCCAGCAGCCTGTCAACAGGGTTTAATTCACCCCTCCACTTT. Looking up the rest from reference TRBV28 and TRBJ1-6 gives the full variable domain: DVKVTQSSRYLVKRTGEKVFLECVQDMDHENMFWYRQDPGLGLRLIYFSYDVKMKEKGDIPEGYSVSREKKERFSLILESASTNQTSMYLCASSLSTGFNSPLHFGNGTRLTVT.

The CDR3 sequence: CASSLTGGSGANVLTF. In nucleotides, the CDR3 is TGTGCCAGCAGCTTAACAGGGGGCTCTGGGGCCAACGTCCTGACTTTC. This chain uses TRBV7-2 with TRBJ2-6; 8 positions agree with TRBD1. The germline V gene encodes CDR1 SGHTA and CDR2 FQGNSA. The CDR3 is made up of 16 amino acids. With V trimmed by 2 bases and J by 0 bases, 0 bases remained unmatched.

V is TRBV28 and J is TRBJ2-1, with D possibly matching TRBD1 (6 bases). Germline loops: CDR1 MDHEN, CDR2 SYDVKM. This CDR3 comprises 15 residues. The V end lost 3 bases, the J end lost 7 bases, and 16 bases lay between the germline ends. CDR3 amino acids: CASSLPGARMNEQFF. CDR3 nucleotide sequence: TGTGCCAGCAGTTTGCCAGGGGCTCGTATGAATGAGCAGTTCTTC.

This clone came up a few times. The CDR3 region is CASSSSLTSGHEQFF. In nucleotides, the CDR3 is TGTGCCAGCAGCTCCTCCTTGACTAGTGGCCATGAGCAGTTCTTC. The chain carries TRBV11-2 and TRBJ2-1; TRBD2 might be the D (6 bases). Trimming stripped 4 bases from V and 8 bases from J, with 18 bases between. This CDR3 has 15 residues. From germline, CDR1 is SGHAT and CDR2 FQNNGV.

This clone showed up just a few times. V is TRBV15 and J is TRBJ2-1; TRBD2 agrees at 8 bases. Germline V CDR1 and CDR2: LNHNV, YYDKDF (reference sequence). The V gene end was trimmed by 4 bases and the J gene end by 8 bases; junction bases not matched to a gene: 10. This CDR3 contains 15 residues. The CDR3 DNA reads as TGTGCCACCAGCACATCCAGCGGGAGAGGCCATGAGCAGTTCTTC. This gives the protein CATSTSSGRGHEQFF.

This clone was detected a few times. The chain has TRBV5-1 and TRBJ2-1; perhaps TRBD1 as D (5 bases). Germline CDR1 SGHRS, CDR2 YFSETQ. The CDR3 spans 17 residues. The V and J ends lost 0 bases and 1 base respectively, with 14 bases between them. DNA for the CDR3: TGCGCCAGCAGCTTGGGACAGCGCCTCCTTTCCTACAATGAGCAGTTCTTC. It codes for CASSLGQRLLSYNEQFF.

This clone was counted only a few times. V and J are TRBV30 and TRBJ1-2; possibly TRBD1 for D (5 bases). V shed 1 base and J shed 4 bases, with 13 bases lying between them. Germline values: CDR1 GTSNPN, CDR2 SVGIG (reference sequence). The CDR3 consists of 14 residues. The CDR3: CAWSGNRGGYGYTF. CDR3 sequence (DNA): TGTGCCTGGAGTGGGAACCGGGGGGGCTATGGCTACACCTTC. Full variable domain (missing parts from reference TRBV30 and TRBJ1-2): SQTIHQWPATLVQPVGSPLSLECTVEGTSNPNLYWYRQAAGRGLQLLFYSVGIGQISSEVPQNLSASRPQDRQFILSSKKLLLSDSGFYLCAWSGNRGGYGYTFGSGTRLTVV.

In this sample, this clone turned up many times. The chain uses TRBV6-5 and TRBJ1-2; no reliable D call. Trimming took 7 bases from V and 3 from J, leaving 12 bases between them. Germline values: CDR1 MNHEY, CDR2 SVGAGI. This CDR3 region has 13 residues. The CDR3 is CASTRGKDYGYTF. The CDR3 DNA follows: TGTGCCAGCACCCGGGGAAAGGACTATGGCTACACCTTC.

In its sample, this clone was seen a few times. The rearrangement links TRBV5-1 to TRBJ2-7, with 8 bases that match TRBD1. With 3 bases clipped from V and 3 bases from J, the junction kept 2 bases outside the gene matches. Looked up from germline, CDR1 is SGHRS and CDR2 is YFSETQ. This CDR3 has 13 amino acids. The CDR3 reads CASSWGTGYEQYF. CDR3 coding DNA: TGCGCCAGCAGCTGGGGGACAGGCTACGAGCAGTACTTC. The full variable domain, in which reference TRBV5-1 and TRBJ2-7 provide the parts outside the CDR3, is KAGVTQTPRYLIKTRGQQVTLSCSPISGHRSVSWYQQTPGQGLQFLFEYFSETQRNKGNFPGRFSGRQFSNSRSEMNVSTLELGDSALYLCASSWGTGYEQYFGPGTRLTVT.

This clone was counted a single time. The rearrangement joins TRBV5-1 to TRBJ2-7, with D perhaps TRBD1 (5 bases). This CDR3 has 14 amino acids. Trimming stripped 0 bases from V and 5 bases from J, with 12 bases between. The germline V gene encodes CDR1 SGHRS and CDR2 YFSETQ. The CDR3 here is CASSLGSGSHEQYF. CDR3 sequence (DNA): TGCGCCAGCAGCTTGGGCTCAGGGTCCCACGAGCAGTACTTC.

J is TRBJ1-6 and V is TRBV28; D uncertain. V was pared by 5 bases and J by 0 bases, with 11 bases between. The CDR3 is made up of 16 amino acids. Germline V lookup: CDR1 MDHEN, CDR2 SYDVKM. The CDR3 protein is CASSSWADSYNSPLHF. DNA for the CDR3: TGTGCCAGCAGTAGCTGGGCCGACTCCTATAATTCACCCCTCCACTTT.

This chain links TRBV5-1 with TRBJ1-1; 8 bases map to TRBD1. The ends lost 4 bases at V and 7 bases at J; junction bases unmatched: 12. This CDR3 is built from 15 residues. CDR1 is SGHRS, CDR2 YFSETQ, per germline. CDR3 sequence (DNA): TGCGCCAGCAGCCCAACAACCGGGACAGGACGTGAAGCTTTCTTT. Its protein product is CASSPTTGTGREAFF.

In this sample, this clone turned up a few times. The CDR3 nucleotides read TGTGCCAGCAGTTTCGGACGGGAGAGCACCGGGGAGCTGTTTTTT. Residues: CASSFGRESTGELFF. V usage is TRBV27 and J usage is TRBJ2-2; D perhaps matches TRBD2 (6 bases). The CDR3 has 15 amino acids. Germline V gene sequence: CDR1 MNHEY, CDR2 SMNVEV (reference sequence). Trimming took 3 bases from V and 4 from J, leaving 12 bases between them.

This clone came up a few times. V is TRBV11-2 and J is TRBJ1-2; D remains ambiguous. Germline V CDR1 and CDR2: SGHAT, FQNNGV. V was clipped by 3 bases and J by 2 bases, with 22 bases between them. This CDR3 region has 18 residues. The CDR3 loop reads CASSFSSRRLDKNYGYTF. In nucleotides, the CDR3 is TGTGCCAGCAGCTTTTCCTCTCGTCGGTTAGACAAGAACTATGGCTACACCTTC.

The chain couples TRBV28 to TRBJ2-1; TRBD2 agrees at 10 bases. In germline, CDR1 is MDHEN, CDR2 SYDVKM. The CDR3 runs to 16 residues. The J segment lost 3 bases and the V segment lost 5 bases, leaving 7 bases of the junction unmatched. The CDR3 bases are TGTGCCAGCAGTAGGCTAGCGGGGGCCCTCTACAATGAGCAGTTCTTC. As protein: CASSRLAGALYNEQFF.

This clone was observed a few times. The J gene is TRBJ1-1, the V gene TRBV2; no clear D. Germline V gene lookup returns CDR1 SNHLY and CDR2 FYNNEI. Deletions cut 4 bases from V and 1 base from J, with 13 bases between. This CDR3 region has 15 residues. In DNA form, the CDR3 reads TGTGCCAGCAGTGCTTTAACAGCCACGAACACTGAAGCTTTCTTT. Translation gives CASSALTATNTEAFF. Supplemented by reference TRBV2 and TRBJ1-1, the full variable domain reads EPEVTQTPSHQVTQMGQEVILRCVPISNHLYFYWYRQILGQKVEFLVSFYNNEISEKSEIFDDQFSVERPDGSNFTLKIRSTKLEDSAMYFCASSALTATNTEAFFGQGTRLTVV.

V usage is TRBV6-5 and J usage is TRBJ2-7; 8 bases map to TRBD1. Germline CDR1 reads MNHEY; CDR2 reads SVGAGI. The length of the CDR3 is 13 residues. The trim removed 5 bases at V and 5 bases at J, leaving 5 bases unmatched. CDR3 DNA sequence: TGTGCCAGCAGTCCGGACAGGGTCAACGAGCAGTACTTC. Protein: CASSPDRVNEQYF.

This clone was picked up a small number of times. The genes are TRBV30 and TRBJ1-2; D ambiguous. V lost 0 bases to trimming and J lost 4 bases, with 9 bases between them. The CDR3 consists of 13 residues. Germline V lookup: CDR1 GTSNPN, CDR2 SVGIG (reference sequence). The CDR3 spells CAWSVLGSYGYTF. The CDR3 DNA reads as TGTGCCTGGAGTGTACTAGGGAGCTATGGCTACACCTTC.

This clone was picked up a small number of times. The V and J genes are TRBV30 and TRBJ1-2; possibly TRBD1 for D (6 bases). The CDR3 has 14 amino acids. The germline V gene has CDR1 GTSNPN and CDR2 SVGIG (reference sequence). Trimming left V 5 bases short and J 0 bases short, with 13 bases between. Written as DNA, the CDR3 is TGTGCCTGGCACAGGGACGCGACTAACTATGGCTACACCTTC. It is translated as CAWHRDATNYGYTF.